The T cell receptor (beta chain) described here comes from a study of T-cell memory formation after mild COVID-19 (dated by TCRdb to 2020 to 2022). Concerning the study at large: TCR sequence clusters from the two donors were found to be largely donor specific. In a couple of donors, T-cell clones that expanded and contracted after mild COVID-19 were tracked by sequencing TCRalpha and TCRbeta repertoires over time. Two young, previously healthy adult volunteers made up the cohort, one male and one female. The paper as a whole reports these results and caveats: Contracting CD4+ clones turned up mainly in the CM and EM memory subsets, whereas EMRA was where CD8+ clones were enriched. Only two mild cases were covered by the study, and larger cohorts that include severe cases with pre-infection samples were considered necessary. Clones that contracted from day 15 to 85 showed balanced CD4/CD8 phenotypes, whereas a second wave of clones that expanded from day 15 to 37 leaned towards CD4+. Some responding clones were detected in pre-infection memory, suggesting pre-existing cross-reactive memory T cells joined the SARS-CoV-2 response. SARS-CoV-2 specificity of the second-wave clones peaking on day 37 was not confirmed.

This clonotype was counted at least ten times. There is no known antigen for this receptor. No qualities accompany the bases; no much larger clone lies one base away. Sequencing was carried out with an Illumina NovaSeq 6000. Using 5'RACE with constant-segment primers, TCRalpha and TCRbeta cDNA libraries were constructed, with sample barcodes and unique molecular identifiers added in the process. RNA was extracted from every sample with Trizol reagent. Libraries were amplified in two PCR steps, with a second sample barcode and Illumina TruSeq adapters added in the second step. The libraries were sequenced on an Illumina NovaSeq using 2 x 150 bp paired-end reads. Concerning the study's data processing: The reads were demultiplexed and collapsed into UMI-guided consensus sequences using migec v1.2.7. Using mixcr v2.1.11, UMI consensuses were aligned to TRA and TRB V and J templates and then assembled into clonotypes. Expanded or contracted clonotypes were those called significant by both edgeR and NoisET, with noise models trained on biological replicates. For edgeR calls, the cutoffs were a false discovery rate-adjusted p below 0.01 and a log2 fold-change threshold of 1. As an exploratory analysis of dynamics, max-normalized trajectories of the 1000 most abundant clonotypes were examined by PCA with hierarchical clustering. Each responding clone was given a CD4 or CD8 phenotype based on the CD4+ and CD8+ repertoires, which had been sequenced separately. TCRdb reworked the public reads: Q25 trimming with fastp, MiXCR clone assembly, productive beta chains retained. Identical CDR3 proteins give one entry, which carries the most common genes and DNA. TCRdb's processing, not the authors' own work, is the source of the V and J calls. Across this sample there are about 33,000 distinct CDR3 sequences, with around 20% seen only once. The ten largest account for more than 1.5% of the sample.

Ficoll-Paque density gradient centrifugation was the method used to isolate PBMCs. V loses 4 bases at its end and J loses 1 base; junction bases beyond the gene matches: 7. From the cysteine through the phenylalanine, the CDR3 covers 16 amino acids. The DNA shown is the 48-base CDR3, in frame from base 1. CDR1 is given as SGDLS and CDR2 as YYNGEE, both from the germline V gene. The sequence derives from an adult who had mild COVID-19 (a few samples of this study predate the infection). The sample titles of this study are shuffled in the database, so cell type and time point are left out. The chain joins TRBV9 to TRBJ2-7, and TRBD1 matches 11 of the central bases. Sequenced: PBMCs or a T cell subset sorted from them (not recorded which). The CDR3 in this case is CASSPGQGAASYEQYF. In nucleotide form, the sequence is TGTGCCAGCAGCCCAGGACAGGGGGCCGCGTCCTACGAGCAGTACTTC.